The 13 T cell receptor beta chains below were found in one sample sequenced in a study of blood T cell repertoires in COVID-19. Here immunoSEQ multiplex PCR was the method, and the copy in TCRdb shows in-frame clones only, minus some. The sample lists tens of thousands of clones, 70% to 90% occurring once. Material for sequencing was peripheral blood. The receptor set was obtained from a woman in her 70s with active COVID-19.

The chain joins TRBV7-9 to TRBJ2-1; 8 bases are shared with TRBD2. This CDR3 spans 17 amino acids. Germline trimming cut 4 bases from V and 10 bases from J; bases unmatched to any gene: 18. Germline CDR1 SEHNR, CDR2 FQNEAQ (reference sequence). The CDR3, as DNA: TGTGCCAGCAGCTCCCCCGGGGGGGGGATTCCCTCCCAAGAGCAGTTCTTC. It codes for CASSSPGGGIPSQEQFF. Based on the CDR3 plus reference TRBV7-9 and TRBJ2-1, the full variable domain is DTGVSQNPRHKITKRGQNVTFRCDPISEHNRLYWYRQTLGQGPEFLTYFQNEAQLEKSRLLSDRFSAERPKGSFSTLEIQRTEQGDSAMYLCASSSPGGGIPSQEQFFGPGTRLTVL.

CDR3 region: CATSEGVREAGELFF. In DNA form, the CDR3 reads TGTGCCACCAGTGAAGGGGTAAGGGAAGCCGGGGAGCTGTTTTTT. This sequence joins TRBV24-1 and TRBJ2-2; D is possibly TRBD1 (5 bases). V lost 4 bases and J lost 6, with 14 bases in between. The V gene's germline CDR1 is KGHDR and CDR2 SFDVKD. The CDR3 extends over 15 amino acids.

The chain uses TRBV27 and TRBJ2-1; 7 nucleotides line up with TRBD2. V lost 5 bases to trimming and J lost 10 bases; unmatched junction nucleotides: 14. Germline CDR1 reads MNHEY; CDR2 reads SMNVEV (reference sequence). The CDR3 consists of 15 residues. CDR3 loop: CASSLVWRGLQEQFF. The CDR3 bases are TGTGCCAGCAGTCTGGTGTGGCGGGGACTACAGGAGCAGTTCTTC.

CDR3: CASSQLQGKDEKLFF. The DNA for the CDR3 is TGTGCCAGCAGCCAATTACAGGGAAAGGACGAAAAACTGTTTTTT. The genes are TRBV16 and TRBJ1-4; D perhaps matches TRBD1 (6 bases). V shed 1 base and J shed 8 bases, with 14 bases lying between them. Looked up from germline, CDR1 is KGHSY and CDR2 is FQNENV. The CDR3 runs 15 residues.

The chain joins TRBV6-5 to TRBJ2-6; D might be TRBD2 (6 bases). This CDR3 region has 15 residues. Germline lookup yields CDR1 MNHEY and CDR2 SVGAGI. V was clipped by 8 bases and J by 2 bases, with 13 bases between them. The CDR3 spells CASGFGGTGANVLTF. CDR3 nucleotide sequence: TGTGCCAGCGGCTTCGGGGGAACTGGGGCCAACGTCCTGACTTTC.

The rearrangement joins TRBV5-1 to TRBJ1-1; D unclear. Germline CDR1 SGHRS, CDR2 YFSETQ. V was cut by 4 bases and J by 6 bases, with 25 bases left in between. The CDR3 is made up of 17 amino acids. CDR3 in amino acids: CASSPGSHSPASAEAFF. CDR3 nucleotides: TGCGCCAGCAGCCCTGGGTCTCACTCCCCGGCCAGCGCTGAAGCTTTCTTT.

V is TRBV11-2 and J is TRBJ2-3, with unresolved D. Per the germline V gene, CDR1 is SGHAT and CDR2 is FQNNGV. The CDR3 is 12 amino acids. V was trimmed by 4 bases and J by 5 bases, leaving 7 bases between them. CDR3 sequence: CASSWSEDTQYF. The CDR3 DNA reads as TGTGCCAGCAGCTGGAGCGAAGATACGCAGTATTTT.

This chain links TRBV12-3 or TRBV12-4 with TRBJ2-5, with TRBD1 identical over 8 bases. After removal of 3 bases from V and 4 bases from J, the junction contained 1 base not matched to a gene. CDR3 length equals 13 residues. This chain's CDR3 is CASSFGTGETQYF. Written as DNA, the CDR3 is TGTGCCAGCAGTTTCGGGACAGGAGAGACCCAGTACTTC.

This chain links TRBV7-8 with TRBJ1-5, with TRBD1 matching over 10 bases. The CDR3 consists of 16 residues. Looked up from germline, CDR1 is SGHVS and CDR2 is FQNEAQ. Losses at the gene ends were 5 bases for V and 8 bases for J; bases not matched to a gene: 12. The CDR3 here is CASSADPTGGVEPQHF. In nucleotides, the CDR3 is TGTGCCAGCAGCGCCGACCCGACAGGGGGCGTCGAGCCCCAGCATTTT.

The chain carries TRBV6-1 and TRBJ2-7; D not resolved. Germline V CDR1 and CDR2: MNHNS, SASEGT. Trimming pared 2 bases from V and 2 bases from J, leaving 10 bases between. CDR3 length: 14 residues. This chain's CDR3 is CASSETPGTYEQYF. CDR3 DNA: TGTGCCAGCAGTGAAACCCCAGGAACCTACGAGCAGTACTTC.

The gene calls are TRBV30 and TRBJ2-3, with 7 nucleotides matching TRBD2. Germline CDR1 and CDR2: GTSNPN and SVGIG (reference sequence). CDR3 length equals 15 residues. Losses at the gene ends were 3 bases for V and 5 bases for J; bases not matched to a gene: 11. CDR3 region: CAWSEYAGVGDTQYF. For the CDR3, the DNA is TGTGCCTGGAGCGAGTATGCGGGGGTAGGAGATACGCAGTATTTT.

The CDR3 loop reads CASRTPGSNYGYTF. CDR3 nucleotides: TGTGCCAGCAGAACCCCAGGTTCTAACTATGGCTACACCTTC. This rearrangement joins TRBV6-5 to TRBJ1-2, with D uncertain. The V end lost 6 bases, the J end lost 0 bases, and 11 bases lay between the germline ends. The V gene's germline CDR1 is MNHEY and CDR2 SVGAGI. This CDR3 is 14 amino acids long.

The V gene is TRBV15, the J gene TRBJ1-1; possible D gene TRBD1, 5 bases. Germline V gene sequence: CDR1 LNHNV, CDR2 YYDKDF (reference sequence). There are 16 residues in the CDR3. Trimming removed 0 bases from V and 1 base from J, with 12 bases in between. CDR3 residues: CATSRDLGTGNTEAFF. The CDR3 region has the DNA TGTGCCACCAGCAGAGATCTTGGCACAGGGAACACTGAAGCTTTCTTT.